Below, 18 T cell receptor beta chains from the same sample are listed, as sequenced in a study of read filtering for tumor transcriptome and immune sequencing. This library used approximately 0.4 ug RNA and molecular barcoded adaptors spanning alpha/delta and beta/gamma chains. One entry per CDR3 protein results from TCRdb running MiXCR on the reads. This sample has about 45,000 distinct CDR3 sequences, with around 21% found just once. Sample: a population of CD138-negative cells sorted from bone marrow. The receptors come from a donor aged 40 or over with multiple myeloma.

This clonotype has ten or more counts. V and J are TRBV20-1 and TRBJ2-2; TRBD2 agrees at 9 bases. CDR1 and CDR2 from the germline V gene are DFQATT and SNEGSKA (reference sequence). With 0 bases clipped from V and 3 bases from J, the junction kept 2 bases outside the gene matches. CDR3 length: 15 amino acids. The CDR3 here is CSARDSGSDTGELFF. The CDR3 DNA is TGCAGTGCTAGAGATAGCGGGAGTGACACCGGGGAGCTGTTTTTT.

Many counts were recorded for this clonotype. This chain connects TRBV4-1 to TRBJ2-1; D gene uncertain. The germline V gene has CDR1 MGHRA and CDR2 YSYEKL. The CDR3 length is 14 residues. V was trimmed by 0 bases and J by 6 bases, leaving 9 bases between them. The CDR3 spells CASSQDLNFNEQFF. CDR3 nucleotide sequence: TGCGCCAGCAGCCAAGATCTTAACTTCAATGAGCAGTTCTTC.

This clonotype has a count of ten or more. This chain uses TRBV3-1 with TRBJ2-3; TRBD2 matches at 8 bases. V was pared by 0 bases and J by 3 bases, with 5 bases of the junction left unmatched. The CDR3 is 16 residues long. Per germline, CDR1 LGHDT and CDR2 YNNKEL (reference sequence). In nucleotides, the CDR3 is TGTGCCAGCAGCCAAGACAAGCGGGAGCTGACAGATACGCAGTATTTT. It yields the protein CASSQDKRELTDTQYF.

Only a few counts were recorded for this clonotype. The chain couples TRBV27 to TRBJ1-5; D remains ambiguous. Germline lookup yields CDR1 MNHEY and CDR2 SMNVEV (reference sequence). Trimming shortened V by 6 bases and J by 5 bases, and 20 bases separated the two germline ends. The CDR3 sequence is 16 residues long. The CDR3 DNA reads as TGTGCCAGCAGACCCCCCTCGGTGGGTGCTGATCAGCCCCAGCATTTT. It translates to CASRPPSVGADQPQHF.

A word on this clonotype: It is likely a read error, because the conserved phenylalanine at the end of the CDR3 is missing. The gene calls are TRBV15 and TRBJ2-5, with D perhaps TRBD1 (6 bases). The CDR3 length is 12 residues. From germline, CDR1 is LNHNV and CDR2 YYDKDF (reference sequence). V lost 6 bases, J lost 5 bases, and 10 bases lay in between. The CDR3: CATRSGEETQYL. For the CDR3, the DNA is TGTGCCACCAGGTCAGGGGAGGAGACCCAGTACTTA.

This clonotype has a handful of counts. This chain joins TRBV5-1 and TRBJ2-2; 7 nucleotides line up with TRBD1. This CDR3 is 15 amino acids long. The V segment lost 0 bases and the J segment 4 bases; nucleotides outside the gene matches: 3. Germline V gene lookup returns CDR1 SGHRS and CDR2 YFSETQ. In nucleotides, the CDR3 is TGCGCCAGCAGCTTGGACAGGGGTAGCACCGGGGAGCTGTTTTTT. Translated, it gives CASSLDRGSTGELFF.

CDR3 in amino acids: CAIMRTGGEQYF. The CDR3 DNA reads TGTGCCATCATGCGGACAGGAGGGGAGCAGTACTTC. V usage is TRBV10-3 and J usage is TRBJ2-7; tentative D call: TRBD1 (7 bases). The ends were cut back, 7 bases at V and 7 bases at J, with 14 bases in the middle. The CDR3 has 12 residues. From germline, CDR1 is ENHRY and CDR2 SYGVKD.

This clonotype has a count of ten or more. V usage is TRBV20-1 and J usage is TRBJ2-3; a possible D gene is TRBD2 (6 bases). Germline V gene data show CDR1 as DFQATT and CDR2 as SNEGSKA (reference sequence). V dropped 3 bases and J dropped 1 base, with 14 bases sitting between them. The CDR3 sequence is 15 residues long. The CDR3 coding sequence is TGCAGTGCTAGTTTGGTGTCTAGCGGCACAGATACGCAGTATTTT. It codes for CSASLVSSGTDTQYF.

Comments on this clonotype: Relative to the germline gene, one junction end is altered; a read error may explain this. The chain carries TRBV6-1 and TRBJ1-5, with 8 positions matching TRBD1. CDR1 is MNHNS, CDR2 SASEGT, per germline. The length of the CDR3 is 14 residues. The CDR3 DNA sequence: TGTGCCAGCAGAGGACAGGGATGCAATCTGCCCCAGCATTTT. Its translation: CASRGQGCNLPQHF.

This clonotype was picked up a small number of times. The rearrangement joins TRBV11-3 to TRBJ2-3; 7 positions agree with TRBD2. V lost 2 bases and J lost 4; bases outside the gene matches: 3. The V gene's germline CDR1 is SGHNT and CDR2 YENEEA. The CDR3 runs 14 residues. The CDR3 DNA sequence: TGTGCCAGCAGCTTATCGACTAGCCCAGATACGCAGTATTTT. It encodes CASSLSTSPDTQYF.

In this sample, this clonotype turned up many times. The chain couples TRBV2 to TRBJ1-1, with 7 positions matching TRBD1. The J segment lost 4 bases and the V segment lost 2 bases, leaving 1 base of the junction unmatched. CDR3 length: 13 amino acids. CDR1 and CDR2 from the germline V gene are SNHLY and FYNNEI. The CDR3 here is CASSEQGVTEAFF. As DNA, the CDR3 is TGTGCCAGCAGTGAACAGGGGGTCACTGAAGCTTTCTTT.

This clonotype was detected many times. The J gene is TRBJ2-1, the V gene TRBV27; 7 bases align to TRBD2. V shed 1 base and J 2 bases; nucleotides not matched to a gene: 2. The CDR3 runs to 15 residues. CDR1 is MNHEY, CDR2 SMNVEV, per germline (reference sequence). The CDR3 DNA reads as TGTGCCAGCAGTTTATGGGGACTAACCTACAATGAGCAGTTCTTC. It is translated as CASSLWGLTYNEQFF.

The table lists this clonotype with a few counts. The CDR3 DNA reads as TGTGCCAGCAGCGTGGATCAAGAGACCCAGTACTTC. Residues: CASSVDQETQYF. This chain joins TRBV5-4 and TRBJ2-5; the D is unclear. V lost 4 bases, J lost 2 bases, and 6 bases lay in between. Per germline, CDR1 SGHNT and CDR2 YYREEE (reference sequence). The CDR3 contains 12 residues.

This clonotype was counted many times. The V and J genes are TRBV11-3 and TRBJ2-7, with 8 bases aligning to TRBD2. Germline lookup yields CDR1 SGHNT and CDR2 YENEEA. The CDR3 runs to 15 residues. V dropped 3 bases and J dropped 5; count of bases not matched to a gene: 9. This CDR3 reads CASSFWTSRYDEQYF. Here the CDR3 DNA reads TGTGCCAGCAGCTTTTGGACTAGCAGGTACGACGAGCAGTACTTC.

This clonotype showed up just a few times. This rearrangement joins TRBV5-1 to TRBJ1-1; TRBD1 might be the D (6 bases). This CDR3 is 15 amino acids long. Germline CDR1 and CDR2: SGHRS and YFSETQ. Deletions cut 4 bases from V and 8 bases from J, with 21 bases between. This CDR3 is CASSLDTGFLKEAFF. CDR3 sequence (DNA): TGCGCCAGCAGCCTAGATACAGGGTTCTTAAAGGAAGCTTTCTTT.

This clonotype was seen at least ten times. The chain recombines TRBV11-2 with TRBJ1-1, with TRBD1 identical over 8 bases. Germline V gene data show CDR1 as SGHAT and CDR2 as FQNNGV. CDR3 length: 15 residues. After removal of 5 bases from V and 4 bases from J, the junction contained 9 bases not matched to a gene. CDR3 sequence (DNA): TGTGCCAGCAGCCTCCGACCAGACAGGGGCACTGAAGCTTTCTTT. It translates to CASSLRPDRGTEAFF.

The sample holds many counts of this clonotype. The chain has TRBV12-3 or TRBV12-4 and TRBJ2-2, with 11 bases fitting TRBD2. The CDR3 covers 14 residues. The J segment lost 3 bases and the V segment lost 7 bases, leaving 1 base of the junction unmatched. The CDR3 here is CASKLAGDTGELFF. CDR3 sequence (DNA): TGTGCCAGCAAACTAGCGGGAGACACCGGGGAGCTGTTTTTT.

The chain employs TRBV6-2 or TRBV6-3 and TRBJ2-1; TRBD2 matches at 9 bases. Germline lookup yields CDR1 MNHEY and CDR2 SVGEGT. J lost 4 bases, V lost 6 bases, and 10 bases had no gene match. The CDR3 covers 16 residues. The CDR3 region is CASSIRTSDLYNEQFF. CDR3 in DNA: TGTGCCAGCAGCATACGGACTAGCGACCTTTACAATGAGCAGTTCTTC.